Following are 3 T cell receptor beta chains from one sample sequenced in a study of identical twins. A single record per CDR3 protein comes from TCRdb applying MiXCR to the 5' RACE reads. The sample carries under 300,000 distinct CDR3 sequences, over 5.5% recorded once. The same sample was also used in a study of T cells expressing NK-cell markers.

The specimen sequenced was CD8+ T cells sorted from blood. These receptors were obtained from a woman aged 18-30 years in good health.

The CDR3 here is CASSQFRERGQPQHF. CDR3 sequence (DNA): TGTGCCAGCAGTCAATTCAGGGAGAGAGGACAGCCCCAGCATTTT. V gene TRBV12-3 or TRBV12-4 combines with J gene TRBJ1-5, with D perhaps matching TRBD1 (5 bases). The length of the CDR3 is 15 residues. The V end was cut by 5 bases, the J end by 7 bases, with 18 bases between.

This clonotype appeared many times. V usage is TRBV29-1 and J usage is TRBJ2-2; a possible D gene is TRBD1 (5 bases). Per the germline V gene, CDR1 is SQVTM and CDR2 is ANQGSEA. Deletions cut 6 bases from V and 7 bases from J, with 18 bases between. The CDR3 spans 14 residues. CDR3 region: CSVLLRQGGGELFF. CDR3 DNA: TGCAGCGTCCTACTAAGGCAGGGTGGCGGGGAGCTGTTTTTT.

The chain employs TRBV29-1 and TRBJ1-1; D is possibly TRBD1 (5 bases). The CDR3 has 12 residues. The germline gives CDR1 SQVTM, CDR2 ANQGSEA. V gave up 6 bases and J gave up 8 bases, with 16 bases separating them. As DNA, the CDR3 is TGCAGCGTAGCCACGACAAGGACAGAAGCTTTCTTT. This encodes CSVATTRTEAFF.